This T cell receptor beta chain came from a study of shared clonotypes between healthy human individuals. The CDR3 runs to 15 residues. Germline V CDR1 and CDR2: MNHEY, SMNVEV (reference sequence). With V trimmed by 8 bases and J by 3 bases, 9 bases remained unmatched. Terminally differentiated effector memory CD45RA+ cells were excluded by CCR7 positive selection of CD45RO-negative cells. Per the original methods: ImmunoSEQ junction-only sequences lacked quality scores, so their filtering differed. Sequenced by immunoSEQ multiplex PCR; TCRdb stores in-frame clones only, minus some. That table is the source of V, J and clone size, and D and trimming were worked out from the DNA. The table shows about 2,200,000 clones, with approximately 94% occurring only once.

This sequence was found in a man between 18 and 29 years old in good health. Some clones in this sample may be carry-over from other donors' samples. The sequenced material came from naive CD8+ T cells from PBMCs. The J gene is TRBJ2-3, the V gene TRBV27; 9 bases are shared with TRBD2. The CDR3 DNA follows: TGTGCCAGCGGGCAATGGACTAGCGAAACAGATACGCAGTATTTT. Encoded protein: CASGQWTSETDTQYF.